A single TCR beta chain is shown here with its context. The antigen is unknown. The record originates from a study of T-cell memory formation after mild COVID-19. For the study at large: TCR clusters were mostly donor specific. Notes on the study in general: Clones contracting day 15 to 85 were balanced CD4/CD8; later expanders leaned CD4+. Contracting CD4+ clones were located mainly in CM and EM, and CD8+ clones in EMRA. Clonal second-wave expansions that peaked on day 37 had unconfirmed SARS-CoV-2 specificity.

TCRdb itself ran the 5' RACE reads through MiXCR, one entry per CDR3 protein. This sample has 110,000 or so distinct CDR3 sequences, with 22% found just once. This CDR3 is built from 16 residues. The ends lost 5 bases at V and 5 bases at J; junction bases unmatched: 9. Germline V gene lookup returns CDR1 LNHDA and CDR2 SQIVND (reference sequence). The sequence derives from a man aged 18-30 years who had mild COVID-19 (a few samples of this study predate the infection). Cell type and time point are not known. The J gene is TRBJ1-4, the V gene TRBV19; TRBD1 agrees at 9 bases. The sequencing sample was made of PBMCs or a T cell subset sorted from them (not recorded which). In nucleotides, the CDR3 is TGTGCCAGTAGTCCCCGGGACAGGGAAGAAAATGAAAAACTGTTTTTT. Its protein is CASSPRDREENEKLFF.